Listed here is a single TCR beta chain. This CDR3 contains 16 residues. V dropped 7 bases and J dropped 0 bases, with 16 bases sitting between them. Germline CDR1 SGHTS, CDR2 YDEGEE. The sample is drawn from a study of blood T cell repertoires in COVID-19. Study-level background: The study drew acute and convalescent COVID-19 samples from the United States, Italy and Spain. In each case, the material was cDNA or gDNA derived from T cells, B-cell-depleted T cells, or PBMCs.

Original analysis: Scientists estimated how many nucleated cells there were by amplifying reference gene primers. Produced via immunoSEQ multiplex PCR; TCRdb's table is partial and in-frame only. V and J calls and clone size are copied from that table; D and trimming were computed from the DNA. The sample records under 60,000 clones, just under 85% being singletons. The sequence was obtained from a man in his sixties with acute or convalescent COVID-19. The rearrangement joins TRBV5-8 to TRBJ2-2; D is uncertain. The source material was peripheral blood. DNA of the CDR3: TGTGCCAGCGCCACCTTCGCAGGTTCGAACACCGGGGAGCTGTTTTTT. Translating gives CASATFAGSNTGELFF.